This T cell receptor beta chain was found in a study of blood T cell repertoires in COVID-19. Background on the study: Samples of COVID-19 (acute and convalescent) were obtained from the United States, Italy and Spain. In each case, the material was cDNA or gDNA derived from T cells, B-cell-depleted T cells, or PBMCs.

In the source study's methods: How many nucleated cells were present was estimated from reference gene primer amplification. The repertoire was sequenced with immunoSEQ multiplex PCR; TCRdb's copy has only in-frame clones and lacks some. V and J calls and clone size come straight from that table; D and trimming were deduced from the DNA. This table has some 110,000 clones, approximately 83% appearing once. This clone was observed at least ten times. A read error may account for a junction end that differs from germline. The CDR3 has 14 residues. CDR1 and CDR2 (germline): SGHAT, FQNNGV. V and J are TRBV11-2 and TRBJ1-4; D gene ambiguous. The origin of this receptor is a woman aged 80 or over with active or convalescent COVID-19. Sequencing was performed on peripheral blood. The CDR3 DNA follows: TGTGCCAGTTCCCAATTTACAACCAATGAAAAACTGTTTTTT. It is translated as CASSQFTTNEKLFF.